This TCR beta chain was sequenced for a study of T cell clonality in common variable immunodeficiency. V was pared by 4 bases and J by 7 bases, with 11 bases of the junction left unmatched. The germline V gene has CDR1 SGHDT and CDR2 YYEEEE. This CDR3 region has 15 residues. Of note for this clone: Its antigen is unidentified. The CDR3 end lies 3 residues beyond the end of the read and is filled in from the germline J gene.

Using immunoSEQ multiplex PCR, the repertoire was profiled, and TCRdb retains in-frame clones only, with some absent. The repertoire has roughly 58,000 clones, none seen only once; the ten largest take 0.83%. Study observations and caveats: Fewer deletions and N-nucleotide insertions were reportedly seen in common variable immunodeficiency TCR beta sequences. CVID subjects had higher TCRbeta clonality than healthy controls, most marked in about a third. Links between repertoire features and CVID complications were heterogeneity-limited.

Heparinized whole blood, roughly 4.5 to 9 ml, came from each donor. This chain links TRBV5-6 with TRBJ1-1; 9 nucleotides line up with TRBD1. The TCR was taken from a person aged 18 to 75 in good health. The sample taken for sequencing was peripheral blood mononuclear cells. The sequenced CDR3 bases are TGTGCCAGCAGCCTAACCGGGACAGGGTTAATTGAA. As protein: CASSLTGTGLIE. The CDR3, in full, reads CASSLTGTGLIEAFF.